Shown below are 7 T cell receptor beta chains from a single sample sequenced in a study of CD8+ T cells in alopecia areata. It was cDNA, reverse transcribed from extracted RNA, that served as the sequencing template. Repertoires were generated with immunoSEQ multiplex PCR, while TCRdb's copy carries only in-frame clones and drops some. This sample has 95,000 to 150,000 clones; over 60% occur once, and the top ten carry more than 5%. The treatment denotes: oral pan-JAK inhibitor, 5-10 mg twice daily. Here the sequenced sample was CD4+ T cells sorted from blood, taken at week 4, from a patient treated with tofacitinib. Source of these receptors: a human donor with alopecia areata.

A note on this clone: The same CDR3 arises from other DNA sequences in this sample as well. The chain recombines TRBV5-6 with TRBJ2-5; D gene uncertain. Germline V CDR1 and CDR2: SGHDT, YYEEEE. This CDR3 spans 11 amino acids. Trimming took 0 bases from V and 3 from J, leaving 0 bases between them. Written as DNA, the CDR3 is TGTGCCAGCAGCTTGGAAGAGACCCAGTACTTC. This translates into CASSLEETQYF.

This chain joins TRBV4-1 and TRBJ2-1, with 7 bases fitting TRBD2. CDR3 length equals 16 residues. The germline V gene has CDR1 MGHRA and CDR2 YSYEKL. The J segment lost 1 base and the V segment lost 1 base, leaving 4 bases of the junction unmatched. The DNA for the CDR3 is TGCGCCAGCAGCCAAGGTCTAGCGGCTTCCTACAATGAGCAGTTCTTC. It codes for CASSQGLAASYNEQFF.

J is TRBJ2-1 and V is TRBV25-1; D call uncertain. The CDR3 sequence is 14 residues long. Germline CDR1 MGHDK, CDR2 SYGVNS. Deletions cut 0 bases from V and 5 bases from J, with 8 bases between. In nucleotides, the CDR3 is TGTGCCAGCAGTGAATATGTACCAGACAATGAGCAGTTCTTC. It is translated as CASSEYVPDNEQFF.

The chain has TRBV5-1 and TRBJ2-1; 11 bases agree with TRBD1. The CDR3 length is 17 residues. V lost 4 bases to trimming and J lost 7 bases; unmatched junction nucleotides: 13. Germline lookup yields CDR1 SGHRS and CDR2 YFSETQ. DNA for the CDR3: TGCGCCAGCAGCCTAGGACAGGGGGCATGGAGTGGAAATGAGCAGTTCTTC. Encoded protein: CASSLGQGAWSGNEQFF.

In its sample, this clone was seen a few times. The gene calls are TRBV27 and TRBJ2-7; the D gene is possibly TRBD1 (6 bases). The CDR3 has 13 amino acids. The ends were cut back, 5 bases at V and 3 bases at J, with 11 bases in the middle. CDR1 and CDR2 (germline): MNHEY, SMNVEV (reference sequence). The CDR3 coding sequence is TGTGCCAGCAGTAGGGACACCAACTACGAGCAGTACTTC. Translation gives CASSRDTNYEQYF.

The chain links TRBV29-1 to TRBJ2-7, with D unresolved. In germline, CDR1 is SQVTM, CDR2 ANQGSEA. V lost 6 bases to trimming and J lost 6 bases, with 9 bases between them. The CDR3 sequence is 10 residues long. For the CDR3, the DNA is TGCAGCGTCGGAGAATCCGAGCAGTACTTC. The encoded protein is CSVGESEQYF.

In regard to this clone: Other DNA sequences from this sample encode an identical CDR3 as well. The chain recombines TRBV30 with TRBJ2-5, with 7 bases fitting TRBD1. Germline assignment: CDR1 GTSNPN and CDR2 SVGIG (reference sequence). V was clipped by 1 base and J by 4 bases; unmatched bases: 3. The CDR3 extends over 13 amino acids. The CDR3 nucleotides read TGTGCCTGGAGTGCCACAGGGGCAGAGACCCAGTACTTC. Residues: CAWSATGAETQYF. Looking up the rest from reference TRBV30 and TRBJ2-5 gives the full variable domain: SQTIHQWPATLVQPVGSPLSLECTVEGTSNPNLYWYRQAAGRGLQLLFYSVGIGQISSEVPQNLSASRPQDRQFILSSKKLLLSDSGFYLCAWSATGAETQYFGPGTRLLVL.